The clone carrying this TCR beta chain has just a few counts. A sample-barcoded 5' primer and a J-beta primer mix were used in a second PCR of about 6 to 11 cycles. Each CDR3 protein gets one entry after TCRdb re-called the 5' RACE reads with MiXCR. The sample lists fewer than 2,000,000 distinct CDR3 sequences; roughly two fifths were seen once. The sample is drawn from a study of blood T cells in healthy people across ages. Germline V lookup: CDR1 SGHRS, CDR2 YFSETQ. J gave up 8 bases and V 0 bases, and 6 bases lay outside the gene matches. The CDR3 contains 15 residues. This chain joins TRBV5-1 and TRBJ2-1; 9 bases align to TRBD1. The receptor was derived from a human donor in good health. The sequenced sample was blood. The CDR3 DNA is TGCGCCAGCAGCTTGGGGACAGGGGCCCAGCATGAGCAGTTCTTC. Translated, it gives CASSLGTGAQHEQFF.